This T cell receptor (beta chain) was identified in a study of Tregs in tolerant kidney transplant recipients. Deletions cut 1 base from V and 4 bases from J, with 13 bases between. Germline V gene sequence: CDR1 SGHNT, CDR2 YENEEA. The CDR3 loop spans 15 amino acids. Data came from immunoSEQ multiplex PCR; TCRdb stores just in-frame clones and leaves some out. The sample lists over 50,000 clones, around four fifths seen once, with more than 4% in the top ten. A note on this clone: Its antigen is as yet unknown.

General observations from the study: Few patients were studied, so findings need validation in larger groups.

The TCR was taken from a human donor in good health. The sequenced sample consisted of CD4+ T cells from blood. This chain uses TRBV11-3 with TRBJ1-1, with no clear D. CDR3 sequence: CASSLGWKGSTEAFF. CDR3 nucleotide sequence: TGTGCCAGCAGCTTAGGGTGGAAGGGAAGCACTGAAGCTTTCTTT.